These 26 T cell receptor beta chains originate from one sample sequenced in a study of shared clonotypes between healthy human individuals (dated by TCRdb to 2020 to 2022). Library construction relied on the immunoSEQ multiplex PCR assay. TCRdb retrieved this table from immuneACCESS and kept in-frame rearrangements only. Not all clones are present; in checked studies, unresolved V genes account for under half, and no reason is known for the remainder. The sample contains around 2.1 million clones, approximately 96% of them found a single time. The ten most abundant clones make up roughly 0.13% of the sample. Material for sequencing was naive CD4+ T cells sorted from blood. The cell subset or site label for this specimen denotes: CD45RA+ positively selected. The origin of the receptors is a man aged 18 to 29 in good health.

This clone was seen once. This sample includes further DNA sequences coding for the same CDR3. The V and J genes are TRBV28 and TRBJ1-1; the match to TRBD1 covers 11 bases. The trim removed 5 bases at V and 5 bases at J, leaving 10 bases unmatched. The CDR3 extends over 16 amino acids. Germline V gene lookup returns CDR1 MDHEN and CDR2 SYDVKM. As DNA, the CDR3 is TGTGCCAGCAGTCTCACACGGACAGGGGGCAGGACTGAAGCTTTCTTT. As protein: CASSLTRTGGRTEAFF.

The chain couples TRBV28 to TRBJ1-6; 7 nucleotides agree with TRBD1. J lost 3 bases, V lost 5 bases, and 4 bases had no gene match. CDR1 MDHEN and CDR2 SYDVKM come from the germline V gene. The CDR3 runs 15 residues. The CDR3 region has the DNA TGTGCCAGCAGTCAAGGGACAGTCTATAATTCACCCCTCCACTTT. This translates into CASSQGTVYNSPLHF.

The rearrangement uses TRBV6-9 and TRBJ1-1; the D is unclear. The CDR3 is 13 amino acids. V gave up 7 bases and J gave up 1 base, with 10 bases separating them. Germline values: CDR1 MNHGY, CDR2 SVAAGI. The CDR3 loop reads CASTRVSNTEAFF. In DNA, the CDR3 is TGTGCCAGCACTCGGGTTTCGAACACTGAAGCTTTCTTT.

The V and J genes are TRBV11-2 and TRBJ2-7; no firm D call. The CDR3 has 13 amino acids. Deletions cut 3 bases from V and 3 bases from J, with 9 bases between. The germline V gene encodes CDR1 SGHAT and CDR2 FQNNGV. The CDR3 nucleotides read TGTGCCAGCAGCTTCTTTGGGGACTACGAGCAGTACTTC. It is translated as CASSFFGDYEQYF. The variable domain in full, with the rest retrieved from reference TRBV11-2 and TRBJ2-7, is EAGVAQSPRYKIIEKRQSVAFWCNPISGHATLYWYQQILGQGPKLLIQFQNNGVVDDSQLPKDRFSAERLKGVDSTLKIQPAKLEDSAVYLCASSFFGDYEQYFGPGTRLTVT.

A note on this clone: The sample holds other DNA sequences that translate to the same CDR3. The rearrangement joins TRBV7-9 to TRBJ2-7; possibly TRBD1 or TRBD2 for D (5 bases each). CDR3 size: 15 residues. Germline CDR1 and CDR2: SEHNR and FQNEAQ (reference sequence). With 1 base removed from V and 0 bases from J, the gap between germline ends came to 10 bases. CDR3 sequence reads: CASSLGAGASYEQYF. Here the CDR3 DNA reads TGTGCCAGCAGCTTAGGGGCCGGGGCCTCCTACGAGCAGTACTTC.

V gene TRBV4-1 combines with J gene TRBJ1-6; 8 nucleotides match TRBD1. The junction had 2 bases not matched to a gene; V was cut back by 4 bases and J by 6 bases. This CDR3 is built from 14 residues. In germline, CDR1 is MGHRA, CDR2 YSYEKL. The CDR3 DNA is TGCGCCAGCAGCCCAGGGGGCAGTAATTCACCCCTCCACTTT. This gives the protein CASSPGGSNSPLHF.

A remark on this clone: At the DNA level, this CDR3 is encoded by other sequences in the same sample as well. CDR3 sequence (DNA): TGTGCCAGCAGCTTAGCGCCGGGAAACACCATATATTTT. Translation gives CASSLAPGNTIYF. This rearrangement joins TRBV7-2 to TRBJ1-3, with D uncertain. The CDR3 contains 13 residues. Germline V gene sequence: CDR1 SGHTA, CDR2 FQGNSA. Trimming removed 0 bases from V and 4 bases from J, with 4 bases in between.

This clone was found a few times. The identical CDR3 is also encoded by other nucleotide sequences in the sample. The chain recombines TRBV7-9 with TRBJ2-3; no clear D. V was cut by 5 bases and J by 2 bases, with 5 bases left in between. Germline-derived CDR1 and CDR2 are SEHNR and FQNEAQ (reference sequence). CDR3 length: 12 residues. The CDR3 sequence: CASSPSTDTQYF. In nucleotides, the CDR3 is TGTGCCAGCAGCCCATCCACAGATACGCAGTATTTT.

The chain links TRBV5-1 to TRBJ2-3; D is undetermined. The length of the CDR3 is 12 residues. V was shortened by 6 bases and J by 6 bases, with 11 bases between the two germline ends. Germline lookup yields CDR1 SGHRS and CDR2 YFSETQ. The CDR3 spells CASKDMGDTQYF. CDR3 sequence (DNA): TGCGCCAGCAAGGATATGGGCGATACGCAGTATTTT.

The chain combines TRBV18 with TRBJ2-7; TRBD2 is a possible D gene (6 bases). Trimming pared 3 bases from V and 3 bases from J, leaving 12 bases between. The germline V gene has CDR1 KGHSH and CDR2 LQKENI. This CDR3 comprises 14 residues. CDR3 loop: CASSPAWGVYEQYF. In DNA form, the CDR3 reads TGTGCCAGCTCACCCGCCTGGGGGGTCTACGAGCAGTACTTC. The whole variable domain, remainder taken from reference TRBV18 and TRBJ2-7, is NAGVMQNPRHLVRRRGQEARLRCSPMKGHSHVYWYRQLPEEGLKFMVYLQKENIIDESGMPKERFSAEFPKEGPSILRIQQVVRGDSAAYFCASSPAWGVYEQYFGPGTRLTVT.

The CDR3 loop is CAWRQGTQETQYF. The CDR3 nucleotides read TGTGCCTGGAGGCAGGGCACTCAAGAGACCCAGTACTTC. The chain recombines TRBV7-9 with TRBJ2-5; possibly TRBD1 or TRBD2 for D (5 bases each). Trimming pared 11 bases from V and 2 bases from J, leaving 15 bases between. Per the germline V gene, CDR1 is SEHNR and CDR2 is FQNEAQ (reference sequence). This CDR3 contains 13 residues.

The rearrangement links TRBV2 to TRBJ1-6; D unclear. Looked up from germline, CDR1 is SNHLY and CDR2 is FYNNEI. Trimming removed 7 bases from V and 5 bases from J, with 21 bases in between. This CDR3 is built from 17 residues. In DNA form, the CDR3 reads TGTGCCAGCATACCCAGAGGCCTGGTCCCCGATAATTCACCCCTCCACTTT. Its protein is CASIPRGLVPDNSPLHF.

The chain combines TRBV5-1 with TRBJ1-6; 7 bases are a match to TRBD1. The length of the CDR3 is 14 residues. V shed 4 bases and J 5 bases; nucleotides not matched to a gene: 3. Germline CDR1 SGHRS, CDR2 YFSETQ. CDR3 coding DNA: TGCGCCAGCAGCGCGGACAGGAATAATTCACCCCTCCACTTT. This gives the protein CASSADRNNSPLHF.

The CDR3 loop reads CASQSTSGSPAEAFF. The CDR3 DNA reads as TGTGCCAGCCAGTCTACCTCCGGGTCCCCCGCTGAAGCTTTCTTT. This chain joins TRBV27 and TRBJ1-1; D is uncertain. V was pared by 8 bases and J by 6 bases, with 22 bases between. CDR1 and CDR2 from the germline V gene are MNHEY and SMNVEV (reference sequence). CDR3 size: 15 residues.

The rearrangement uses TRBV6-4 and TRBJ2-1; 13 bases agree with TRBD2. J was trimmed by 7 bases and V by 5 bases; bases with no gene match: 8. The CDR3 has 16 amino acids. CDR1 is MRHNA, CDR2 SNTAGT, per germline. This CDR3 is CASSRTGTSGMNEQFF. CDR3 bases: TGTGCCAGCAGTAGAACCGGGACTAGCGGGATGAATGAGCAGTTCTTC.

The chain joins TRBV5-4 to TRBJ1-1; D is uncertain. Germline V CDR1 and CDR2: SGHNT, YYREEE (reference sequence). This CDR3 has 13 amino acids. Deletions cut 4 bases from V and 0 bases from J, with 7 bases between. CDR3 DNA: TGTGCCAGCAGCATCGACGTGAACACTGAAGCTTTCTTT. Its protein product is CASSIDVNTEAFF.

The J gene is TRBJ2-7, the V gene TRBV18, with D uncertain. There are 14 residues in the CDR3. The germline V and J ends were trimmed by 0 bases and 2 bases, with 8 bases remaining between them. The germline V gene encodes CDR1 KGHSH and CDR2 LQKENI. Here the CDR3 reads CASSPPYSTYEQYF. The DNA of the CDR3 is TGTGCCAGCTCACCACCCTACAGTACCTACGAGCAGTACTTC.

V is TRBV29-1 and J is TRBJ1-1; D unclear. V lost 2 bases, J lost 4 bases, and 11 bases lay in between. The CDR3 consists of 13 residues. Looked up from germline, CDR1 is SQVTM and CDR2 is ANQGSEA. CDR3 nucleotides: TGCAGCGTTGAACCTAGGCTATTCACTGAAGCTTTCTTT. Amino acid sequence: CSVEPRLFTEAFF.

This sequence joins TRBV29-1 and TRBJ1-5; D ambiguous. CDR1 is SQVTM and CDR2 is ANQGSEA in the germline V gene. Trimming cost V 4 bases and J 1 base, with 11 bases left between them. The CDR3 totals 14 residues. CDR3 nucleotide sequence: TGCAGCGTTGTGGAGGGTGCCAGCAATCAGCCCCAGCATTTT. The encoded protein is CSVVEGASNQPQHF.

This clone was detected once. This sample also contains other DNA sequences that code for the same CDR3. The chain carries TRBV5-1 and TRBJ2-7; 11 nucleotides match TRBD2. The V gene end was trimmed by 2 bases and the J gene end by 4 bases; junction bases not matched to a gene: 5. The CDR3 is made up of 15 amino acids. The germline V gene has CDR1 SGHRS and CDR2 YFSETQ. The CDR3 nucleotides read TGCGCCAGCAGCTTAGGGACTAGCGGTTCTTACGAGCAGTACTTC. It specifies CASSLGTSGSYEQYF.

The chain combines TRBV5-4 with TRBJ2-5; D may correspond to TRBD1 or TRBD2 (7 bases each). Germline CDR1 SGHNT, CDR2 YYREEE (reference sequence). The CDR3 length is 15 residues. Trimming pared 10 bases from V and 5 bases from J, leaving 24 bases between. The CDR3 DNA reads TGTGCCTCCCACACCACGGGGAGGGGGCGGGAGACCCAGTACTTC. Residues: CASHTTGRGRETQYF.

This chain connects TRBV9 to TRBJ2-6, with D uncertain. This CDR3 has 17 amino acids. Trimming pared 0 bases from V and 0 bases from J, leaving 10 bases between. In germline, CDR1 is SGDLS, CDR2 YYNGEE. In DNA, the CDR3 is TGTGCCAGCAGCGTAGAAGAGTTGTCCTCTGGGGCCAACGTCCTGACTTTC. This codes for CASSVEELSSGANVLTF.

The genes are TRBV7-9 and TRBJ2-3; D call uncertain. Germline V gene sequence: CDR1 SEHNR, CDR2 FQNEAQ (reference sequence). V gave up 5 bases and J gave up 5 bases, with 11 bases separating them. The CDR3 length is 13 residues. The chain's CDR3 is CASSIVAEDTQYF. Written as DNA, the CDR3 is TGTGCCAGCAGCATAGTGGCTGAAGATACGCAGTATTTT.

Regarding this clone: Other nucleotide sequences in the sample specify the same CDR3. The V and J genes are TRBV5-6 and TRBJ2-3; TRBD2 agrees at 15 bases. Per germline, CDR1 SGHDT and CDR2 YYEEEE. The length of the CDR3 is 17 residues. V trimming: 4 bases; J trimming: 3 bases; junction bases outside the gene matches: 6. This chain's CDR3 is CASSLRTSGGATDTQYF. CDR3 nucleotides: TGTGCCAGCAGCCTACGGACTAGCGGGGGGGCGACAGATACGCAGTATTTT.

Notes on this clone: The sample has other DNA sequences that encode this CDR3 too. This chain connects TRBV11-2 to TRBJ2-7, with a tentative D call TRBD2 (5 bases). Trimming shortened V by 5 bases and J by 3 bases, and 8 bases separated the two germline ends. The germline gives CDR1 SGHAT, CDR2 FQNNGV. The CDR3 covers 12 residues. The CDR3 region has the DNA TGTGCCAGCAGCCTCGGGGTCTACGAGCAGTACTTC. Translated, it gives CASSLGVYEQYF.

This clone came up once. The chain carries TRBV25-1 and TRBJ1-3; D gene ambiguous. With 7 bases removed from V and 0 bases from J, the gap between germline ends came to 10 bases. The CDR3 is 14 amino acids. The germline V gene encodes CDR1 MGHDK and CDR2 SYGVNS. The CDR3: CASMDTHSGNTIYF. CDR3 nucleotides: TGTGCCAGCATGGATACGCACTCTGGAAACACCATATATTTT.